A selection of T cell receptor beta chains follows, all from one sample in a study of breast tumors, draining lymph nodes, adjacent tissues. TCRdb fed the multiplex PCR reads into MiXCR, producing one record per CDR3 protein. The sample holds roughly 110,000 distinct CDR3 sequences, 30% seen once. Sample: axillary lymph node tissue. The source is a female donor with breast cancer. Some clones in this sample may be carry-over from other donors' samples. CDR3s include the opening cysteine and the closing phenylalanine or tryptophan. D genes are given only for firm matches. A row's size may be missing; if present it is once, few, many or a size class.

clone_size	v_call	d_call	j_call	cdr3_aa	cdr3_nt
few	TRBV28	TRBD2	TRBJ2-1	CASSKSSGRTLYNEQFF	TGTGCCAGCAGTAAGAGTAGCGGGAGAACCCTCTACAATGAGCAGTTCTTC
many	TRBV7-2	NA	TRBJ2-1	CASSSGTPRGKFF	TGTGCCAGCAGCTCGGGGACGCCCCGGGGTAAGTTCTTC
many	TRBV7-9	NA	TRBJ1-6	CASSSPDREGWVGLHF	TGTGCCAGCAGCTCCCCCGACAGAGAGGGCTGGGTTGGCCTCCACTTT
NA	TRBV18	TRBD2	TRBJ2-3	CASSSRGLAVSTDTQYF	TGTGCCAGCTCAAGCCGCGGACTAGCTGTTAGCACAGATACGCAGTATTTT
many	TRBV2	TRBD1	TRBJ1-1	CASTRDRNTEAFF	TGTGCCAGCACACGGGACAGGAACACTGAAGCTTTCTTT
many	TRBV7-9	NA	TRBJ2-5	CASSGERGGRETQYF	TGTGCCAGCAGCGGCGAGAGGGGGGGAAGAGAGACCCAGTACTTC
many	TRBV2	NA	TRBJ1-5	CASRGAGQPQHF	TGTGCCAGCAGGGGGGCTGGTCAGCCCCAGCATTTT
few	TRBV2	NA	TRBJ1-6	CASSGQRDNSPLHF	TGTGCCAGCAGTGGACAGCGGGATAATTCACCCCTCCACTTT
few	TRBV4-3	NA	TRBJ1-4	CASSQGQLNEKLFF	TGCGCCAGCAGCCAAGGACAGCTTAATGAAAAACTGTTTTTT
many	TRBV19	TRBD2	TRBJ2-1	CASSTTELAYNEQFF	TGTGCCAGTAGTACCACTGAACTAGCGTACAATGAGCAGTTCTTC
many	TRBV7-2	NA	TRBJ2-7	CASSRTFRDWSSYEQYF	TGTGCCAGCAGCCGAACCTTCCGGGACTGGAGCTCCTACGAGCAGTACTTC
many	TRBV5-1	NA	TRBJ1-4	CASSQLATNEKLFF	TGCGCCAGCAGCCAGCTTGCAACTAATGAAAAACTGTTTTTT
NA	TRBV5-6	NA	TRBJ2-7	CASSLVGTYEQYF	TGTGCCAGCAGCTTGGTGGGGACTTACGAGCAGTACTTC
once	TRBV12-3/TRBV12-4	NA	TRBJ1-3	CASSQTGTSGNTIYF	TGTGCCAGCAGCCAGACCGGGACGTCCGGAAACACCATATATTTT